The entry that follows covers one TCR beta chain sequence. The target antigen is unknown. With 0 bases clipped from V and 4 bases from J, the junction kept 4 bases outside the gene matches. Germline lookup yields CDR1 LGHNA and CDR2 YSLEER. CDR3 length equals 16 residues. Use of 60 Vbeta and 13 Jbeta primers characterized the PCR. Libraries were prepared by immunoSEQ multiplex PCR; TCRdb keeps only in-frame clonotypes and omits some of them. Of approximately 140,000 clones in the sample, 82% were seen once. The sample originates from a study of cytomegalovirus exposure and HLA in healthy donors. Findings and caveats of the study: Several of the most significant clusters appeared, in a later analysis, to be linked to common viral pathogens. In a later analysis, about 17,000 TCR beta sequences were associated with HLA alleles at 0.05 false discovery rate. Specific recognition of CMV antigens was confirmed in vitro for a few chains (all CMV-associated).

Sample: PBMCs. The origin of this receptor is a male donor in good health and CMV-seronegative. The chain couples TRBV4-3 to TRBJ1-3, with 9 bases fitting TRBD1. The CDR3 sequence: CASSQEDRGAGNTIYF. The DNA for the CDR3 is TGCGCCAGCAGCCAAGAAGACAGGGGGGCAGGAAACACCATATATTTT.